Shown below are 28 T cell receptor beta chains from a single sample sequenced in a study of shared clonotypes between healthy human individuals. Generated by immunoSEQ multiplex PCR, the TCRdb table keeps only in-frame clones and is missing some. The data show under 1,100,000 clones, 65% to 80% seen once. Sequences were obtained from memory CD4+ T cells sorted from blood. Subset specified: CD45RA-negative fraction. The receptors shown here come from a man younger than 35 in good health.

This clone was counted a single time. The V call is TRBV5-1, the J call TRBJ2-1; 12 bases are a match to TRBD2. Unmatched junction bases numbered 7, after V lost 4 bases and J lost 5 bases. The CDR3 runs to 16 residues. Germline CDR1 reads SGHRS; CDR2 reads YFSETQ. In DNA, the CDR3 is TGCGCCAGCAGCACACTAGCGGGGGGTCCCCACAATGAGCAGTTCTTC. Residues: CASSTLAGGPHNEQFF.

The chain's CDR3 is CASRIASGGSQETQYF. The CDR3 region has the DNA TGCGCCTCCAGAATAGCTTCGGGAGGGAGCCAAGAGACCCAGTACTTC. The chain couples TRBV4-1 to TRBJ2-5; TRBD2 matches at 8 bases. Trimming cost V 11 bases and J 1 base; bases outside gene matches: 15. Per germline, CDR1 MGHRA and CDR2 YSYEKL. The CDR3 loop spans 16 amino acids.

V is TRBV20-1 and J is TRBJ2-7, with a tentative D call TRBD2 (5 bases). Germline CDR1 is DFQATT and CDR2 is SNEGSKA (reference sequence). The length of the CDR3 is 11 residues. V lost 4 bases, J lost 3 bases, and 7 bases lay in between. The CDR3 sequence: CSANGVYEQYF. CDR3 nucleotides: TGCAGTGCTAACGGGGTCTACGAGCAGTACTTC.

The rearrangement joins TRBV25-1 to TRBJ2-2; no clear D gene. CDR1 and CDR2 (germline): MGHDK, SYGVNS. Trimming removed 5 bases at V and 4 bases at J, with 8 bases between. The CDR3 loop spans 13 amino acids. The CDR3 loop reads CASSKGPTGELFF. In DNA form, the CDR3 reads TGTGCCAGCAGTAAAGGACCCACCGGGGAGCTGTTTTTT.

The chain links TRBV25-1 to TRBJ2-2, with D perhaps matching TRBD1 (5 bases). V gave up 3 bases and J gave up 0 bases, with 8 bases separating them. This CDR3 spans 15 amino acids. Germline V gives CDR1 MGHDK, CDR2 SYGVNS. The DNA of the CDR3 is TGTGCCAGCAGTGATCTCAGGGCGAACACCGGGGAGCTGTTTTTT. It yields the protein CASSDLRANTGELFF. Drawing the rest from reference TRBV25-1 and TRBJ2-2, the complete variable domain is EADIYQTPRYLVIGTGKKITLECSQTMGHDKMYWYQQDPGMELHLIHYSYGVNSTEKGDLSSESTVSRIRTEHFPLTLESARPSHTSQYLCASSDLRANTGELFFGEGSRLTVL.

The V and J genes are TRBV6-5 and TRBJ2-1; TRBD2 matches at 11 bases. The CDR3 is made up of 15 amino acids. Germline lookup yields CDR1 MNHEY and CDR2 SVGAGI. V lost 5 bases and J lost 6; bases outside the gene matches: 6. The CDR3 DNA follows: TGTGCCAGCAGTCGAACTAGCGGGAGTGGCAATGAGCAGTTCTTC. Protein: CASSRTSGSGNEQFF.

The chain couples TRBV7-2 to TRBJ2-5, with D uncertain. Deletions cut 4 bases from V and 0 bases from J, with 15 bases between. The length of the CDR3 is 16 residues. Germline CDR1 is SGHTA and CDR2 is FQGNSA. Here the CDR3 DNA reads TGTGCCAGCAGCTCCCCAACCCTTGGCAACCAAGAGACCCAGTACTTC. Translating it yields CASSSPTLGNQETQYF.

The V and J genes are TRBV5-1 and TRBJ2-3; possible D gene TRBD2, 6 bases. Germline lookup yields CDR1 SGHRS and CDR2 YFSETQ. Trimming pared 0 bases from V and 2 bases from J, leaving 10 bases between. The CDR3 length is 15 residues. The CDR3 protein is CASSLETRDTDTQYF. As DNA, the CDR3 is TGCGCCAGCAGCTTGGAGACTAGAGACACAGATACGCAGTATTTT.

The chain carries TRBV5-1 and TRBJ1-1; 9 nucleotides align to TRBD1. There are 17 residues in the CDR3. Trimming at V came to 2 bases and at J to 4 bases, leaving 12 bases not matched to a gene. Germline values: CDR1 SGHRS, CDR2 YFSETQ. CDR3: CASSLMGQGLYSTEAFF. The CDR3, as DNA: TGCGCCAGCAGCTTAATGGGACAGGGATTATATTCCACTGAAGCTTTCTTT.

This clone appeared many times. This rearrangement joins TRBV7-2 to TRBJ2-7; 7 bases agree with TRBD2. CDR1 is SGHTA and CDR2 is FQGNSA in the germline V gene. The junction had 16 bases not matched to a gene; V was cut back by 5 bases and J by 6 bases. The CDR3 runs to 16 residues. The CDR3 coding sequence is TGTGCCAGCAGCCAATCCTTAATCGGGGGGTCAGGCGAGCAGTACTTC. It specifies CASSQSLIGGSGEQYF.

A word on this clone: Other DNA sequences in the same sample also yield this CDR3. The gene calls are TRBV7-2 and TRBJ2-1; 7 bases align to TRBD1. The CDR3 has 14 amino acids. Germline CDR1 and CDR2: SGHTA and FQGNSA. Trimming removed 5 bases from V and 1 base from J; junction bases left unmatched: 2. CDR3 in amino acids: CASSPDRSYNEQFF. CDR3 nucleotide sequence: TGTGCCAGCAGCCCGGACAGGTCCTACAATGAGCAGTTCTTC. Drawing the rest from reference TRBV7-2 and TRBJ2-1, the complete variable domain is GAGVSQSPSNKVTEKGKDVELRCDPISGHTALYWYRQSLGQGLEFLIYFQGNSAPDKSGLPSDRFSAERTGGSVSTLTIQRTQQEDSAVYLCASSPDRSYNEQFFGPGTRLTVL.

This clone was picked up a small number of times. The chain uses TRBV2 and TRBJ2-7; weak D call: TRBD1 (6 bases). Germline V gene sequence: CDR1 SNHLY, CDR2 FYNNEI. Trimming cost V 5 bases and J 4 bases, with 15 bases left between them. The CDR3 has 14 amino acids. The CDR3 sequence is CASSYTGSGYEQYF. The CDR3, as DNA: TGTGCCAGCAGTTATACAGGGTCTGGGTACGAGCAGTACTTC.

A note on this clone: A read error may produce the germline difference seen at one junction end. The chain combines TRBV5-6 with TRBJ2-7; tentative D call: TRBD2 (7 bases). The CDR3 length is 12 residues. Germline assignment: CDR1 SGHDT and CDR2 YYEEEE. Here the CDR3 reads CASSLVGGQGDF. The DNA of the CDR3 is TGTGCCAGCAGCTTGGTGGGGGGGCAGGGTGACTTC.

The chain couples TRBV6-6 to TRBJ1-2, with TRBD1 as a possible D gene (5 bases). Germline CDR1 and CDR2: MNHNY and SVGAGI (reference sequence). This CDR3 has 16 residues. Between the trimmed V and J ends, which lost 0 bases and 4 bases, there was a span of 15 bases. Here the CDR3 DNA reads TGTGCCAGCAGTTACTCACAAGGGGCGATCGGCTATGGCTACACCTTC. This encodes CASSYSQGAIGYGYTF.

The chain carries TRBV7-9 and TRBJ2-1; 8 bases line up with TRBD2. Germline-derived CDR1 and CDR2 are SEHNR and FQNEAQ (reference sequence). Unmatched junction bases numbered 16, after V lost 5 bases and J lost 7 bases. The length of the CDR3 is 17 residues. The CDR3 bases are TGTGCCAGCAGCCCCACGACTGCAAGCGGGAGCAGGAATGAGCAGTTCTTC. Encoded protein: CASSPTTASGSRNEQFF.

V usage is TRBV28 and J usage is TRBJ2-5; tentative D call: TRBD1 (5 bases). Germline lookup yields CDR1 MDHEN and CDR2 SYDVKM. The V gene lost 6 bases and the J gene lost 2 bases, with 10 bases spanning the gap. The CDR3 contains 13 residues. In DNA form, the CDR3 reads TGTGCCAGCAGCCTAGACAGACAAGAGACCCAGTACTTC. This encodes CASSLDRQETQYF.

J is TRBJ1-6 and V is TRBV2; 7 bases map to TRBD1. The germline gives CDR1 SNHLY, CDR2 FYNNEI. CDR3 length: 14 amino acids. V lost 6 bases and J lost 9; bases outside the gene matches: 8. CDR3 amino acids: CASSKAGGPSPLHF. Written as DNA, the CDR3 is TGTGCCAGCAGCAAGGCAGGGGGGCCTTCACCCCTCCACTTT.

The rearrangement uses TRBV2 and TRBJ2-3; a possible D gene is TRBD1 (6 bases). The CDR3 spans 14 residues. The germline CDR1 and CDR2 sequences are SNHLY and FYNNEI. The germline V and J ends were trimmed by 6 bases and 0 bases, with 10 bases remaining between them. The CDR3 loop is CASRGQISTDTQYF. Here the CDR3 DNA reads TGTGCCAGCAGAGGACAGATTAGCACAGATACGCAGTATTTT.

This sequence joins TRBV19 and TRBJ2-1, with D possibly TRBD1 on 5 matching bases. This CDR3 region has 14 residues. Trimming removed 5 bases at V and 11 bases at J, with 19 bases between. Germline V gene sequence: CDR1 LNHDA, CDR2 SQIVND (reference sequence). CDR3 in DNA: TGTGCCAGTAGTCTCCCCATGGGGCAGGGTAAGCAGTTCTTC. Protein: CASSLPMGQGKQFF.

The V gene is TRBV10-3, the J gene TRBJ2-1, with 8 bases identical to TRBD2. Germline CDR1 ENHRY, CDR2 SYGVKD. V dropped 7 bases and J dropped 4; count of bases not matched to a gene: 9. CDR3 length: 15 residues. CDR3 region: CAITVSGSLYNEQFF. The CDR3 bases are TGTGCCATCACCGTAAGCGGGAGTTTATACAATGAGCAGTTCTTC.

The CDR3 bases are TGCGCCAGCAGCTGGACCCGGGGTAGCGGGGGCGGCGAGCAGTACTTC. It codes for CASSWTRGSGGGEQYF. V and J are TRBV5-1 and TRBJ2-7; TRBD2 agrees at 9 bases. There are 16 residues in the CDR3. V was pared by 3 bases and J by 6 bases, with 13 bases of the junction left unmatched. CDR1 and CDR2 (germline): SGHRS, YFSETQ. The entire variable domain, with the rest obtained from reference TRBV5-1 and TRBJ2-7, is as follows: KAGVTQTPRYLIKTRGQQVTLSCSPISGHRSVSWYQQTPGQGLQFLFEYFSETQRNKGNFPGRFSGRQFSNSRSEMNVSTLELGDSALYLCASSWTRGSGGGEQYFGPGTRLTVT.

This clone was detected only a few times. The sample has other DNA sequences that encode this CDR3 too. The rearrangement links TRBV5-1 to TRBJ2-3, with TRBD2 matching 9 bases. J lost 2 bases, V lost 2 bases, and 3 bases had no gene match. This CDR3 is 15 amino acids long. Germline CDR1 is SGHRS and CDR2 is YFSETQ. CDR3 DNA sequence: TGCGCCAGCAGCTTAGCGGGGGGATACACAGATACGCAGTATTTT. It yields the protein CASSLAGGYTDTQYF.

The V gene is TRBV6-1, the J gene TRBJ2-3; D is perhaps TRBD2 (6 bases). V lost 7 bases and J lost 4, with 18 bases in between. Germline V gives CDR1 MNHNS, CDR2 SASEGT. CDR3 length: 15 amino acids. The CDR3 nucleotides are TGTGCCAGCACCACCGGGACTCAGTTAGCAGATACGCAGTATTTT. Its translation: CASTTGTQLADTQYF.

As for this clone: Different DNA sequences within this sample yield the same CDR3. The chain links TRBV6-5 to TRBJ1-5, with TRBD1 as a possible D gene (5 bases). CDR3 length equals 13 residues. V lost 2 bases and J 4 bases, leaving 6 bases between the germline ends. Per the germline V gene, CDR1 is MNHEY and CDR2 is SVGAGI. CDR3 coding DNA: TGTGCCAGCAGTTACGGGGGGAATCAGCCCCAGCATTTT. It encodes CASSYGGNQPQHF.

This clone came up a few times. The chain uses TRBV10-3 and TRBJ1-6; 7 bases are a match to TRBD1. Per germline, CDR1 ENHRY and CDR2 SYGVKD. CDR3 length: 16 amino acids. V was pared by 2 bases and J by 4 bases, with 5 bases of the junction left unmatched. CDR3 amino acids: CAISEPRTGYNSPLHF. The CDR3 DNA reads as TGTGCCATCAGTGAGCCCCGGACAGGTTATAATTCACCCCTCCACTTT.

The chain carries TRBV10-3 and TRBJ1-1; perhaps TRBD1 as D (6 bases). V gave up 6 bases and J gave up 7 bases, with 9 bases separating them. The CDR3 runs to 11 residues. The germline V gene has CDR1 ENHRY and CDR2 SYGVKD. The CDR3 DNA reads TGTGCCATCAGAGCGGACAGTGAAGCTTTCTTT. It specifies CAIRADSEAFF.

V and J are TRBV5-4 and TRBJ2-5; D may be TRBD2 (6 bases). In germline, CDR1 is SGHNT, CDR2 YYREEE (reference sequence). The germline V and J ends were trimmed by 4 bases and 5 bases, with 21 bases remaining between them. There are 16 residues in the CDR3. The CDR3 loop reads CASSLGGLGAGETQYF. The CDR3 DNA reads as TGTGCCAGCAGCCTGGGAGGATTGGGCGCCGGGGAGACCCAGTACTTC.

The V and J genes are TRBV4-3 and TRBJ1-2; 7 nucleotides align to TRBD1. The junction had 7 bases not matched to a gene; V was cut back by 4 bases and J by 5 bases. The CDR3 spans 14 residues. Germline loops: CDR1 LGHNA, CDR2 YSLEER. The CDR3 loop reads CASSRDRASYGYTF. Here the CDR3 DNA reads TGCGCCAGCAGCCGAGACAGGGCTTCTTATGGCTACACCTTC.